This T cell receptor beta chain derives from a study of regulatory T cells in long-lasting Graves disease. Libraries of TCR beta came from iRepertoire HTBI primers plus Arm-PCR of CDR3 regions. Per the study methods: The identification of approximately 62 TRBV and approximately 13 TRBJ segments was made across samples. TCRdb re-called the multiplex PCR reads with MiXCR, one entry per CDR3 protein. The V and J calls reflect TCRdb's pipeline rather than the authors' work. This table holds around 400,000 distinct CDR3 sequences, roughly 16% found once. The time point was: newly diagnosed GD, antithyroid drugs for less than 3 months. The TCR library was prepared using RNA isolated from PBMCs. An endocrinology department located in Xi'an, China, was where the patients came from. Overall study results and limits: Patients with persistent Graves' had lower TCR diversity than newly diagnosed patients. Not thyroid tissue but only peripheral blood was studied.

The CDR3 has 16 residues. Germline-derived CDR1 and CDR2 are MDHEN and SYDVKM. J gave up 8 bases and V 1 base, and 7 bases lay outside the gene matches. The sample holds a few counts of this clonotype. Its antigen remains unidentified. This clonotype originated in a female donor with Graves disease. The rearrangement links TRBV28 to TRBJ2-1; the match to TRBD1 covers 11 bases. Sequenced material: peripheral blood mononuclear cells (PBMCs), taken at new diagnosis, from a patient treated with antithyroid drugs. The CDR3 here is CASSLYGQGASDEQFF. CDR3 coding DNA: TGTGCCAGCAGTTTATATGGACAGGGGGCGAGCGATGAGCAGTTCTTC. Full variable domain (remainder filled in from reference TRBV28 and TRBJ2-1): DVKVTQSSRYLVKRTGEKVFLECVQDMDHENMFWYRQDPGLGLRLIYFSYDVKMKEKGDIPEGYSVSREKKERFSLILESASTNQTSMYLCASSLYGQGASDEQFFGPGTRLTVL.